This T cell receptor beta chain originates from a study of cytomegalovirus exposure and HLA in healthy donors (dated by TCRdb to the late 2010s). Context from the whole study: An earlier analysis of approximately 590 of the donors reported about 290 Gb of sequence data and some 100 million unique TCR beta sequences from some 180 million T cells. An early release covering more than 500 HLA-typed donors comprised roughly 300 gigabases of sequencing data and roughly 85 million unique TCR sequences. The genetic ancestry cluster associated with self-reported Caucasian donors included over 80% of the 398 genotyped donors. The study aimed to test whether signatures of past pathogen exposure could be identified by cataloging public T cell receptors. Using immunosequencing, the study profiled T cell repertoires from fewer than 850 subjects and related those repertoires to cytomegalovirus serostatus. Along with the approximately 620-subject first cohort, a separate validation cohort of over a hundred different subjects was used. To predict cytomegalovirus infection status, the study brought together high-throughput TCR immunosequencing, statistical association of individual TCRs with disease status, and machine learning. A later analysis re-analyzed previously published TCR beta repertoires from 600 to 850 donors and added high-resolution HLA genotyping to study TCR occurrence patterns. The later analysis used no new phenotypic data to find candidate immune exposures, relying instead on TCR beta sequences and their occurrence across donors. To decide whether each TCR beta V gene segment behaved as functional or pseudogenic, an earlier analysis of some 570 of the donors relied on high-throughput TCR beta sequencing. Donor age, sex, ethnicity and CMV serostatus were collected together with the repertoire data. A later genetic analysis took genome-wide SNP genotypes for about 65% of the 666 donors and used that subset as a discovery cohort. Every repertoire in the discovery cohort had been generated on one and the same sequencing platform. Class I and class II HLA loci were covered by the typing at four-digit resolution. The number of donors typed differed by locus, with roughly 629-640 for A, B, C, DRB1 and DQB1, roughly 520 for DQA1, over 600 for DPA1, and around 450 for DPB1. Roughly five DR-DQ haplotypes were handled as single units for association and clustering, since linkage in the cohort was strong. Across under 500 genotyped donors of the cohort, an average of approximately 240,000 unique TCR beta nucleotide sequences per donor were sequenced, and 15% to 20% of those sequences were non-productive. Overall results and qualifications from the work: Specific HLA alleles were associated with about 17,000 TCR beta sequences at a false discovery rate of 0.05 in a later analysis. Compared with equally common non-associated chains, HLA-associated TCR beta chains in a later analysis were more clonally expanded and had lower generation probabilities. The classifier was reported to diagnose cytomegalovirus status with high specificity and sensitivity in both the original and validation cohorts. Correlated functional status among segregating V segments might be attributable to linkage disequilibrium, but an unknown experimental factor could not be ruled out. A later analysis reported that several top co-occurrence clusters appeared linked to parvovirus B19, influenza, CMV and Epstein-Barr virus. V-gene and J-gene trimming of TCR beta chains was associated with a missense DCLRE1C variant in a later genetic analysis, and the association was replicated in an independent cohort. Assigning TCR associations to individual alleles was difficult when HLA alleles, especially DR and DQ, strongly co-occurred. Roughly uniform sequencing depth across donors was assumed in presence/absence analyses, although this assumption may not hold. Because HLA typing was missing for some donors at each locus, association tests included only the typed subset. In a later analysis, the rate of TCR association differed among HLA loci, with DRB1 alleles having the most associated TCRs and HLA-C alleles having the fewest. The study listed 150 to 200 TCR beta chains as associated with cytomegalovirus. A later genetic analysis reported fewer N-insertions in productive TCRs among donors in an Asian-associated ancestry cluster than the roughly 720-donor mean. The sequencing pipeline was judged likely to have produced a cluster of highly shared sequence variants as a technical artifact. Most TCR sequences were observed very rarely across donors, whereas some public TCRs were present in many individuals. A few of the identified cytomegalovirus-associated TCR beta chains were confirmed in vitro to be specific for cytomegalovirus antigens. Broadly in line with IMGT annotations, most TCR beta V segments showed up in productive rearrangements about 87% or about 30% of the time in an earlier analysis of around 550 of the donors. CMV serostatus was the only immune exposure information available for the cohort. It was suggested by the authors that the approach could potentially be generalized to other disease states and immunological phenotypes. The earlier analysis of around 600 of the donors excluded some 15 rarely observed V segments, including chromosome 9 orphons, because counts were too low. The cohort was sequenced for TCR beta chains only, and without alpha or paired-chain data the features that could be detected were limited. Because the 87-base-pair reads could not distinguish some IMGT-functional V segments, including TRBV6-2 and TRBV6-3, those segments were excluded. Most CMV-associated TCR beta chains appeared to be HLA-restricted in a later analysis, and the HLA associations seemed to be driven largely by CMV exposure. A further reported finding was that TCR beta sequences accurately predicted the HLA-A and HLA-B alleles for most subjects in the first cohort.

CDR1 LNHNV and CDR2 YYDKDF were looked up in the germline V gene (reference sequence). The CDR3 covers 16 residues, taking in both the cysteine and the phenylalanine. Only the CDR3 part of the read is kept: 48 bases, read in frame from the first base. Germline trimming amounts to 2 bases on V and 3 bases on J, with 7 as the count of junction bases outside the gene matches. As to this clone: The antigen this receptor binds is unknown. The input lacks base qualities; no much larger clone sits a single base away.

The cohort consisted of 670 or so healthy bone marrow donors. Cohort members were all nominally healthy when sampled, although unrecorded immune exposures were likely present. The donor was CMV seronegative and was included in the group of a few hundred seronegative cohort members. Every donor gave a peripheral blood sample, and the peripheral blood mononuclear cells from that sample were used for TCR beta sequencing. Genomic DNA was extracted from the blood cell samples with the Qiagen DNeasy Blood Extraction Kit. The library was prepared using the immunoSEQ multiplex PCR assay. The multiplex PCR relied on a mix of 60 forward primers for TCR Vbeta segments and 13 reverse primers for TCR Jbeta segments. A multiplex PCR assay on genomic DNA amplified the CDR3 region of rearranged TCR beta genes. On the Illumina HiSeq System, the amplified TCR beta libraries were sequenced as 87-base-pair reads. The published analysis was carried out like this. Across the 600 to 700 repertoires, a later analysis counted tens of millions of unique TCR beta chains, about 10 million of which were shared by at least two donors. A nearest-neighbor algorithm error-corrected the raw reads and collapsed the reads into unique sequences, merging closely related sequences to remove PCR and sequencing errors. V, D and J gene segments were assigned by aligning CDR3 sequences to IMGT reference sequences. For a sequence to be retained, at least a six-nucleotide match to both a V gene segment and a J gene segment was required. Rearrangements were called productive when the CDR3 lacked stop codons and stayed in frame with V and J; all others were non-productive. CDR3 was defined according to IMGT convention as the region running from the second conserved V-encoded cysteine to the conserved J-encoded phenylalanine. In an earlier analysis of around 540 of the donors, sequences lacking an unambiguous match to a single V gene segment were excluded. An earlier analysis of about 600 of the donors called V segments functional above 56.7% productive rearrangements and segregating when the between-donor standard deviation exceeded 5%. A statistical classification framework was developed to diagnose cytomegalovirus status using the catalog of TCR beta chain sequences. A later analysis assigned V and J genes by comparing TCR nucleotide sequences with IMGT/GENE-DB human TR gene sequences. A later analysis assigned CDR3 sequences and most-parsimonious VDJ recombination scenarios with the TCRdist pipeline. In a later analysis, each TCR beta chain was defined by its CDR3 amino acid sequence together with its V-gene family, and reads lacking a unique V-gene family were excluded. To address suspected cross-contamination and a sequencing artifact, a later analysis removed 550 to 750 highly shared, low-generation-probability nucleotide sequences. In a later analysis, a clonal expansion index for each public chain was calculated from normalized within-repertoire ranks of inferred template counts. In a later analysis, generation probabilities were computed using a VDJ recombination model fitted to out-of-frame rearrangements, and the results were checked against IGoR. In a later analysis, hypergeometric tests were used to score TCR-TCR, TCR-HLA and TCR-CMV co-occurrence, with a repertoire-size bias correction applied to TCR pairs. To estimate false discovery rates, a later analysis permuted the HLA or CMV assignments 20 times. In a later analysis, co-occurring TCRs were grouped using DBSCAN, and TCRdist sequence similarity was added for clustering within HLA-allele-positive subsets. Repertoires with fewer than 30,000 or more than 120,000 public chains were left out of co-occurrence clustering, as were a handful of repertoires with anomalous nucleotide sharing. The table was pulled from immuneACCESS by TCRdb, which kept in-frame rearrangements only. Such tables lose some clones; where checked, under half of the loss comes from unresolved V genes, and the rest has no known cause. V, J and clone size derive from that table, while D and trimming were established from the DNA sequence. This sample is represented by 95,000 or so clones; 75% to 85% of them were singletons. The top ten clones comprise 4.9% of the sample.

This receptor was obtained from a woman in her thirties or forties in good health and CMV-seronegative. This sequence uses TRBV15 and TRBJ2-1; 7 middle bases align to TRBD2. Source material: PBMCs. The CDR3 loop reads CATSRILWGGYNEQFF. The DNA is TGTGCCACCAGCAGAATTTTGTGGGGGGGCTACAATGAGCAGTTCTTC.